This T cell receptor (beta chain) was sequenced in a study of shared clonotypes between healthy human individuals. The CDR3 is 13 amino acids. V gave up 1 base and J gave up 3 bases, with 7 bases separating them. Germline lookup yields CDR1 SGHTA and CDR2 FQGNSA. Among the donors, all were Caucasian adults who lived in Nashville, Tennessee. PCR replicates performed on unsorted PBMC used about 300 ng DNA, 25,000 to 35,000 T cell genomes. The method was immunoSEQ multiplex PCR; TCRdb's version includes in-frame clones alone and lacks a portion of them. The sample lists some 490,000 clones, around 85% seen once, with more than 9.5% in the top ten.

The sequenced sample was PBMCs. This chain uses TRBV7-2 with TRBJ2-7, with D unclear. This receptor was obtained from a woman in her thirties or forties in good health. Some clones in this sample may be carry-over from other donors' samples. The CDR3 coding sequence is TGTGCCAGCAGCTTAGAGTACAGCTACGAGCAGTACTTC. It yields the protein CASSLEYSYEQYF.